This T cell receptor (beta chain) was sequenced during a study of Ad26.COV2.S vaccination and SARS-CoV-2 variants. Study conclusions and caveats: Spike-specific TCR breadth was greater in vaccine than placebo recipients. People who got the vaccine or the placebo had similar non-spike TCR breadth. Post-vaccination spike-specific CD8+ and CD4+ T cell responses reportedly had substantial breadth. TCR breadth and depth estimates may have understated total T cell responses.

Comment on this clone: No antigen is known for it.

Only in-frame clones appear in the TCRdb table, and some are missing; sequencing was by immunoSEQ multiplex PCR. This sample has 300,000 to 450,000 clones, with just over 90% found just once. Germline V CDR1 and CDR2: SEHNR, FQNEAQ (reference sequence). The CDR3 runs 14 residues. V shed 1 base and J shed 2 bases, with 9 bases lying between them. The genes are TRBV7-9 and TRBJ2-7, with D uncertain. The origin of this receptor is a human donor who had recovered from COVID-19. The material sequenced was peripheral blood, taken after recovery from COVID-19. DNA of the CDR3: TGTGCCAGCAGCTTAGGGTCGCACGCCTACGAGCAGTACTTC. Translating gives CASSLGSHAYEQYF.